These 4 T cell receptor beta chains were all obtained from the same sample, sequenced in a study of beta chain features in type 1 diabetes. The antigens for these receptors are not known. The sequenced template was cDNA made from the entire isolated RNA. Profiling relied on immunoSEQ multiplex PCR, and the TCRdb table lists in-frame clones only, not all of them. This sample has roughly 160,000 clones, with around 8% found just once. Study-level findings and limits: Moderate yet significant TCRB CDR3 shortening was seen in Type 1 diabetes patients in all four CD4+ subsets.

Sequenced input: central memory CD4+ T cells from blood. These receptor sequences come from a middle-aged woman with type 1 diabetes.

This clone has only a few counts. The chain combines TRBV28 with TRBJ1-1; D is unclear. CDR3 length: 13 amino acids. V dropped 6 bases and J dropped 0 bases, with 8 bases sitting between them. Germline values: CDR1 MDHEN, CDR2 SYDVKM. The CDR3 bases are TGTGCCAGCAGAGAGCCCCTGAACACTGAAGCTTTCTTT. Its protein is CASREPLNTEAFF.

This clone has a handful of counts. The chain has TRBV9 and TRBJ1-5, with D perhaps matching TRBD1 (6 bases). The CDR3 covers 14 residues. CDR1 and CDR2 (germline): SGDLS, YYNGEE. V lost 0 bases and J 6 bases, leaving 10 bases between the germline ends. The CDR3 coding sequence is TGTGCCAGCAGCGTAGGGGACACAGGTCAGCCCCAGCATTTT. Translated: CASSVGDTGQPQHF.

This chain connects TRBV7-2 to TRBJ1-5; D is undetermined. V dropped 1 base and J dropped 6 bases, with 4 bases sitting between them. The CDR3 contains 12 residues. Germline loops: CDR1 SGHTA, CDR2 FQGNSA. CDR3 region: CASSLELQPQHF. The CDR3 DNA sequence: TGTGCCAGCAGCTTAGAGCTTCAGCCCCAGCATTTT.

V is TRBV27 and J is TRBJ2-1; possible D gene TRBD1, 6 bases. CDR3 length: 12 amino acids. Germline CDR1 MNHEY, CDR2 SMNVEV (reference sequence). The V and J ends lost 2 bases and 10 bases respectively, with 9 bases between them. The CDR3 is CASSLGGREQFF. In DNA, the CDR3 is TGTGCCAGCAGTTTAGGGGGCCGAGAGCAGTTCTTC.